The clone carrying this T cell receptor beta chain was recorded a few times. Its antigen is unidentified. With 1 base removed from V and 5 bases from J, the gap between germline ends came to 12 bases. The germline CDR1 and CDR2 sequences are SGHTA and FQGNSA. This CDR3 contains 15 residues. Making TCR cDNA involved 5'RACE template switching, which added UMIs and a universal primer site. TCRdb re-called the 5' RACE reads through MiXCR, storing one row per CDR3 protein. The sample carries hundreds of thousands of distinct CDR3 sequences, about 12% recorded once. The sample is drawn from a study of T cells after yellow fever vaccination. In the study overall: It was SMART-Seq v4 Ultra Low Input that prepared the fractions with low cell numbers. Study-level results: A faster peak, day 5 versus 15, was reached by the weaker secondary response. A small share of clonotypes appeared in both CD4 and CD8 compartments.

The source is a man aged 30 to 39 who received the YFV17D yellow fever vaccine. The specimen was PBMCs, collected on the day of the yellow fever booster vaccination. The J gene is TRBJ2-1, the V gene TRBV7-2; the D gene is possibly TRBD1 (6 bases). Written as DNA, the CDR3 is TGTGCCAGCAGCTTAGGGGCAGGGGTCAACAATGAGCAGTTCTTC. Residues: CASSLGAGVNNEQFF.